This T cell receptor beta chain was sequenced for a study of blood T cell repertoires in COVID-19 (TCRdb year 2020). About the full investigation: Samples from collaborators originated in the United States, Italy and Spain and spanned both the acute and convalescent phases of COVID-19. The prospective study material was composed of cDNA or gDNA derived from T cells, B-cell-depleted T cells, or PBMCs. Where available, HLA class I and class II types were taken from metadata supplied by the sample provider and were not determined by assay-based typing. A de-identified subject ID, COVID-19 status, age in years and sex were almost always included in the sample metadata. The repertoires were made available in a free public database intended to serve as a resource for research on the immune response to SARS-CoV-2. Samples came from the ongoing ImmuneRACE study (first 160 participants) plus 1,254 subjects from 6 global collaborators. The dataset comprised deeply sampled blood TCRbeta repertoires from subjects exposed to, actively infected with, or recovered from COVID-19. Overall results and qualifications from the work: The quantity of clinical and demographic metadata differed by source and by participant and was supplied without curation.

On this clone: Its antigen is still unknown. No base quality values were provided; no much bigger clone lies one nucleotide off.

The immunoSEQ Assay, a bias-controlled multiplex PCR, was used to amplify TCRbeta CDR3 regions from genomic DNA. As for the authors' bioinformatics: The number of nucleated cells in each sample was estimated from the amplification of reference gene primers within the assay. Sequence reads were collapsed and filtered to measure the absolute abundance of every unique TCRbeta CDR3 rearrangement. Productive Simpson clonality was computed per sample as the square root of Simpson's diversity index over productive rearrangements. TCRdb stores this immuneACCESS table with in-frame sequences only. Part of the clones is absent; in the studies checked, under half of the shortfall reflects unresolved V genes, and no reason is known for the rest. V, J and clone size were drawn from that table, and D and trimming were deduced from the DNA. The sample table shows fewer than 150,000 clones, and less than 85% are seen once. 1.5% to 2% of the sample lies in the top ten.

Inclusive of the bounding cysteine and phenylalanine, the CDR3 is 14 residues long. Of the read, only the CDR3 DNA is kept; its 42 bases are in frame from base 1. CDR1 and CDR2 are read off the germline V gene as SGHVS and FQNEAQ. V ends up 5 bases short and J 7 bases short, with an unmatched junction base count of 6. Enrolling through a virtual design, the prospective study's participants ranged in age from roughly 18 to 95 years and lived across 20 to 25 United States geographic areas. Cohort assignment in the prospective study relied on participant-reported clinical history from a screening survey and a study questionnaire. Exposed participants had been in contact with someone with a PCR-confirmed or clinician-diagnosed COVID-19 case within 2 weeks of study entry. Mobile phlebotomists in the prospective study collected whole blood, serum and a nasopharyngeal or oropharyngeal swab from every participant. Prospective study participants could optionally give additional blood draws and questionnaires over an approximately 2-month period. Before DNA extraction, blood samples from the prospective study were shipped at room temperature or frozen.

The sample consisted of PBMCs or T cells enriched from blood (not recorded which). The chain links TRBV7-8 with TRBJ2-2, with TRBD1 matching 8 junction bases. The TCR originated in a woman aged 18-30 years who had been exposed to COVID-19. The sequenced DNA is TGTGCCAGCAGCCCACAGGGGGAGGTCGGGGAGCTGTTTTTT. Translated, this gives CASSPQGEVGELFF.